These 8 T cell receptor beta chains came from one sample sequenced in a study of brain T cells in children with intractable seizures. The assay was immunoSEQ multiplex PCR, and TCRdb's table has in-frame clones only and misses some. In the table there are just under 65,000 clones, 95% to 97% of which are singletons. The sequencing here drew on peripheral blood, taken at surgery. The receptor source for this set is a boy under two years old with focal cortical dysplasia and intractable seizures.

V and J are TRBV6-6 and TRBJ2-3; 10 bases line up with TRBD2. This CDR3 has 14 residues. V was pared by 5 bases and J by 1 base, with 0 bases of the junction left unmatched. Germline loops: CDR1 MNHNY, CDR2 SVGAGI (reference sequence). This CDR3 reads CASSGTSGTDTQYF. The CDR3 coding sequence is TGTGCCAGCAGTGGGACTAGCGGCACAGATACGCAGTATTTT.

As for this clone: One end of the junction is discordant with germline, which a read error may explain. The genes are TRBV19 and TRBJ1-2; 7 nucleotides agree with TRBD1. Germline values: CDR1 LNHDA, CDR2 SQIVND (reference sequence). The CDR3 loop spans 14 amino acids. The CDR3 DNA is TGTGCCAGTAGTTTAGACAGGGAGGACTATGGCTACACCTTC. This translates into CASSLDREDYGYTF.

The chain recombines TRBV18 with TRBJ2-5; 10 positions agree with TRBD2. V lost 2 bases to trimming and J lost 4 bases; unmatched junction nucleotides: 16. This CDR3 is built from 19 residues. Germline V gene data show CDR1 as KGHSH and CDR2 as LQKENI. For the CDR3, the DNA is TGTGCCAGCTCACCAATCTCTAGCGGGGGTATTTCGTCAGGAGAGACCCAGTACTTC. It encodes CASSPISSGGISSGETQYF.

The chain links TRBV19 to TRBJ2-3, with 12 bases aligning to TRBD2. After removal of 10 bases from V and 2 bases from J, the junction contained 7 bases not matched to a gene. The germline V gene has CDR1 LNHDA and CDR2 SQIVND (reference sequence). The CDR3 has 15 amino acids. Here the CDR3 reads CATSLAGGYTDTQYF. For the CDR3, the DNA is TGTGCCACTTCACTAGCGGGGGGTTACACAGATACGCAGTATTTT. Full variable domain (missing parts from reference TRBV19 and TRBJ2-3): DGGITQSPKYLFRKEGQNVTLSCEQNLNHDAMYWYRQDPGQGLRLIYYSQIVNDFQKGDIAEGYSVSREKKESFPLTVTSAQKNPTAFYLCATSLAGGYTDTQYFGPGTRLTVL.

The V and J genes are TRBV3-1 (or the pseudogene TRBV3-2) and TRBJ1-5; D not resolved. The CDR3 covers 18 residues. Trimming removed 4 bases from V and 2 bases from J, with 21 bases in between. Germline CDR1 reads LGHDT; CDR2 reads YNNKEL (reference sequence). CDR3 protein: CASSRGVRITRGNQPQHF. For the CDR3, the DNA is TGTGCCAGCAGCCGAGGAGTCCGGATAACTAGGGGCAATCAGCCCCAGCATTTT.

The CDR3 here is CASSLYGTLTAFF. The DNA of the CDR3 is TGTGCCAGCAGTTTATATGGGACCTTAACGGCTTTCTTT. V usage is TRBV12-3 or TRBV12-4 and J usage is TRBJ1-1; D is possibly TRBD1 (5 bases). The CDR3 runs 13 residues. The germline V and J ends were trimmed by 2 bases and 11 bases, with 15 bases remaining between them.

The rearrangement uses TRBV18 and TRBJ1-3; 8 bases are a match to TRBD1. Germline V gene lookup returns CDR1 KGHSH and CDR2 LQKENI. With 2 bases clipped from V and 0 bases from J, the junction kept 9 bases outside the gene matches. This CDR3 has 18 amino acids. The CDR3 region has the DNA TGTGCCAGCTCACCAGTTGGGCCAGGGGGCGACTCTGGAAACACCATATATTTT. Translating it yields CASSPVGPGGDSGNTIYF.

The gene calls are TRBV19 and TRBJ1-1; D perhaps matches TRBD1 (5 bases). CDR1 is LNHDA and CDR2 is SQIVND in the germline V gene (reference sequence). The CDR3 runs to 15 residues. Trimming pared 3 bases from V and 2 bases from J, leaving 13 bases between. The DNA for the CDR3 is TGTGCCAGTAGTATTCTACTGACAGTTAACACTGAAGCTTTCTTT. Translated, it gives CASSILLTVNTEAFF.